This T cell receptor (beta chain) is from a study of blood T cells in healthy people across ages. Background on the study: Researchers report that template switching captured about one barcoded beta molecule per two T cells. Findings and caveats of the study: Nothing was known about donor CMV status, and this possibly confounded expanded clonotype changes.

Comment on this clonotype: Its specificity is not known.

Combining a sample-barcoded 5' primer with a J-beta primer mix, a second PCR ran for roughly 7 to 12 cycles. A tag from a template-switch adaptor with 12 random nucleotides marked each cDNA molecule. TCRdb analysed the 5' RACE reads with MiXCR anew, one entry per CDR3 protein. The sample comprises 1.5 million to 2 million distinct CDR3 sequences, 25% to 30% of which are singletons, and about 8% rests with the top ten. In germline, CDR1 is MNHNS, CDR2 SASEGT. The V segment lost 6 bases and the J segment 0 bases; nucleotides outside the gene matches: 11. The CDR3 has 19 residues. This receptor was obtained from a woman under 40 in good health. V usage is TRBV6-1 and J usage is TRBJ2-2, with 12 bases that match TRBD1. The specimen was blood. The CDR3 spells CASSRRDRGLFANTGELFF. Written as DNA, the CDR3 is TGTGCCAGCAGCCGTCGGGACAGGGGGCTCTTCGCGAACACCGGGGAGCTGTTTTTT.